One sample yielded the 22 T cell receptor beta chains listed below, sequenced in a study of blood T cell repertoires in COVID-19. Libraries were prepared by immunoSEQ multiplex PCR; TCRdb keeps only in-frame clonotypes and omits some of them. The table shows about 150,000 clones, with roughly 79% occurring only once. Sequenced sample: peripheral blood. These receptors all come from a woman aged 55-70 years with active or convalescent COVID-19.

As concerns this clone: Its ends do not fully match the called genes, so a read error is possible. V usage is TRBV7-7 and J usage is TRBJ2-3, with 7 positions matching TRBD1. The germline CDR1 and CDR2 sequences are SSHAT and FNYEAQ (reference sequence). This CDR3 is built from 15 residues. The CDR3 here is CASSLAGTASDTQYF. The CDR3 nucleotides read TGTGCTAGCAGCTTAGCAGGGACAGCCAGCGATACGCAGTATTTT.

The chain joins TRBV27 to TRBJ2-1; TRBD1 matches 9 bases. The CDR3 has 16 residues. V trimming: 1 base; J trimming: 7 bases; junction bases outside the gene matches: 8. Germline values: CDR1 MNHEY, CDR2 SMNVEV (reference sequence). As DNA, the CDR3 is TGTGCCAGCAGTTTATGGCTGGGACAGGGACTAAATGAGCAGTTCTTC. Its protein product is CASSLWLGQGLNEQFF.

The CDR3 reads CATSDSTGGSVYGYTF. DNA of the CDR3: TGTGCCACCAGTGATTCGACAGGGGGCTCGGTCTATGGCTACACCTTC. The genes are TRBV24-1 and TRBJ1-2; 10 bases align to TRBD1. The J segment lost 4 bases and the V segment lost 2 bases, leaving 6 bases of the junction unmatched. Germline CDR1 is KGHDR and CDR2 is SFDVKD. The CDR3 is 16 amino acids.

This sequence joins TRBV19 and TRBJ1-1, with no clear D. This CDR3 region has 12 residues. The germline V gene encodes CDR1 LNHDA and CDR2 SQIVND (reference sequence). Deletions cut 5 bases from V and 5 bases from J, with 9 bases between. The CDR3 sequence is CASSWTGTEAFF. CDR3 DNA sequence: TGTGCCAGTAGTTGGACGGGGACTGAAGCTTTCTTT.

This sequence joins TRBV6-5 and TRBJ1-1; a possible D gene is TRBD1 (5 bases). The CDR3 spans 15 residues. CDR1 is MNHEY, CDR2 SVGAGI, per germline. V lost 5 bases and J 1 base, leaving 14 bases between the germline ends. As DNA, the CDR3 is TGTGCCAGCAGTAGACAGCCTACCCAGAACACTGAAGCTTTCTTT. It codes for CASSRQPTQNTEAFF.

The chain joins TRBV30 to TRBJ2-7, with TRBD2 matching over 10 bases. J was trimmed by 4 bases and V by 4 bases; bases with no gene match: 7. Germline assignment: CDR1 GTSNPN and CDR2 SVGIG (reference sequence). The CDR3 is 14 amino acids. CDR3 nucleotide sequence: TGTGCCTGGAATAAGGGACTAGCGAATTACGAGCAGTACTTC. Translated: CAWNKGLANYEQYF.

The rearrangement links TRBV15 to TRBJ2-5; TRBD2 agrees at 10 bases. Germline V gene sequence: CDR1 LNHNV, CDR2 YYDKDF (reference sequence). The CDR3 covers 15 residues. The V and J ends lost 2 bases and 3 bases, in that order; junction bases with no gene match: 3. The CDR3 loop is CATSRTLAGKETQYF. CDR3 coding DNA: TGTGCCACCAGCAGAACACTAGCGGGGAAAGAGACCCAGTACTTC. Using reference TRBV15 and TRBJ2-5 for the parts outside the CDR3, the full variable domain is DAMVIQNPRYQVTQFGKPVTLSCSQTLNHNVMYWYQQKSSQAPKLLFHYYDKDFNNEADTPDNFQSRRPNTSFCFLDIRSPGLGDTAMYLCATSRTLAGKETQYFGPGTRLLVL.

This rearrangement joins TRBV28 to TRBJ2-3; D gene ambiguous. This CDR3 comprises 14 residues. The germline V gene has CDR1 MDHEN and CDR2 SYDVKM. Trimming removed 5 bases from V and 2 bases from J, with 11 bases in between. CDR3 residues: CASSRESSTDTQYF. As DNA, the CDR3 is TGTGCCAGCAGTCGCGAAAGTTCCACAGATACGCAGTATTTT.

The V and J genes are TRBV5-1 and TRBJ1-1; 7 nucleotides line up with TRBD1. The CDR3 runs 14 residues. V lost 0 bases and J lost 7; bases outside the gene matches: 6. Germline lookup yields CDR1 SGHRS and CDR2 YFSETQ. CDR3 bases: TGCGCCAGCAGCTTGGGGAGACAGGGTGGTGAAGCTTTCTTT. Residues: CASSLGRQGGEAFF. Drawing the rest from reference TRBV5-1 and TRBJ1-1, the complete variable domain is KAGVTQTPRYLIKTRGQQVTLSCSPISGHRSVSWYQQTPGQGLQFLFEYFSETQRNKGNFPGRFSGRQFSNSRSEMNVSTLELGDSALYLCASSLGRQGGEAFFGQGTRLTVV.

The rearrangement links TRBV4-3 to TRBJ2-6, with 7 bases that match TRBD1. Germline CDR1 and CDR2: LGHNA and YSLEER. This CDR3 is 17 amino acids long. V trimming: 0 bases; J trimming: 2 bases; junction bases outside the gene matches: 4. CDR3 residues: CASSQEVQGAGANVLTF. In nucleotides, the CDR3 is TGCGCCAGCAGCCAAGAAGTCCAGGGGGCTGGGGCCAACGTCCTGACTTTC.

The chain carries TRBV12-3 or TRBV12-4 and TRBJ1-2, with D unresolved. V was pared by 1 base and J by 8 bases, with 11 bases between. The CDR3 sequence is 13 residues long. The CDR3 coding sequence is TGTGCCAGCAGTTTAGGAGGTCCGGGGGGCTACACCTTC. Translation gives CASSLGGPGGYTF.

This clone has just one count. The chain couples TRBV29-1 to TRBJ1-4, with a possible D match to TRBD1 (5 bases). V dropped 7 bases and J dropped 10 bases, with 19 bases sitting between them. The germline V gene encodes CDR1 SQVTM and CDR2 ANQGSEA. The CDR3 extends over 13 amino acids. CDR3 sequence reads: CSGRAGGDGKLFF. The CDR3 DNA is TGCAGCGGAAGAGCCGGGGGTGATGGAAAACTGTTTTTT.

This clone was seen a few times. The rearrangement uses TRBV5-1 and TRBJ2-1; D perhaps matches TRBD2 (6 bases). CDR1 and CDR2 (germline): SGHRS, YFSETQ. The length of the CDR3 is 15 residues. V dropped 6 bases and J dropped 1 base, with 14 bases sitting between them. DNA of the CDR3: TGCGCCAGCACCTCTGACGGGGGTTCCTACAATGAGCAGTTCTTC. Residues: CASTSDGGSYNEQFF. The full variable domain, in which reference TRBV5-1 and TRBJ2-1 provide the parts outside the CDR3, is KAGVTQTPRYLIKTRGQQVTLSCSPISGHRSVSWYQQTPGQGLQFLFEYFSETQRNKGNFPGRFSGRQFSNSRSEMNVSTLELGDSALYLCASTSDGGSYNEQFFGPGTRLTVL.

This sequence joins TRBV16 and TRBJ1-4; TRBD1 might be the D (5 bases). V lost 2 bases to trimming and J lost 5 bases, with 12 bases between them. CDR1 KGHSY and CDR2 FQNENV come from the germline V gene. This CDR3 comprises 15 residues. The DNA for the CDR3 is TGTGCCAGCAGCCAAAGGGGCGGCTTGAATGAAAAACTGTTTTTT. Amino acid sequence: CASSQRGGLNEKLFF. The full variable domain, completed using reference TRBV16 and TRBJ1-4, is GEEVAQTPKHLVRGEGQKAKLYCAPIKGHSYVFWYQQVLKNEFKFLISFQNENVFDETGMPKERFSAKCLPNSPCSLEIQATKLEDSAVYFCASSQRGGLNEKLFFGSGTQLSVL.

The rearrangement links TRBV3-1 (or the pseudogene TRBV3-2) to TRBJ2-3; 8 nucleotides match TRBD2. V was pared by 5 bases and J by 0 bases, with 4 bases of the junction left unmatched. CDR1 LGHDT and CDR2 YNNKEL come from the germline V gene (reference sequence). The CDR3 has 15 residues. DNA for the CDR3: TGTGCCAGCAGCTTTAAGCGGGGGAGCACAGATACGCAGTATTTT. Protein: CASSFKRGSTDTQYF.

J is TRBJ1-1 and V is TRBV10-2, with 7 bases matching TRBD1. The trim removed 8 bases at V and 3 bases at J, leaving 6 bases unmatched. Germline CDR1 and CDR2: WSHSY and SAAADI. There are 13 residues in the CDR3. The CDR3 reads CASQGQVYTEAFF. In nucleotides, the CDR3 is TGCGCCAGCCAAGGACAGGTCTACACTGAAGCTTTCTTT.

This clone was seen a few times. The genes are TRBV7-8 and TRBJ2-3; TRBD2 matches at 9 bases. Unmatched junction bases numbered 8, after V lost 7 bases and J lost 0 bases. The CDR3 length is 16 residues. Germline loops: CDR1 SGHVS, CDR2 FQNEAQ. The CDR3 coding sequence is TGTGCCAGCACACCGAATAGCGGGAGAAGCACAGATACGCAGTATTTT. Its translation is CASTPNSGRSTDTQYF.

V and J are TRBV28 and TRBJ2-2; TRBD2 matches at 8 bases. There are 16 residues in the CDR3. The junction had 10 bases not matched to a gene; V was cut back by 3 bases and J by 7 bases. Germline-derived CDR1 and CDR2 are MDHEN and SYDVKM. CDR3 residues: CASSFAGLEARGELFF. CDR3 nucleotide sequence: TGTGCCAGCAGTTTTGCGGGACTAGAGGCCCGCGGGGAGCTGTTTTTT.

This clone was recorded only once. The rearrangement uses TRBV3-1 (or the pseudogene TRBV3-2) and TRBJ1-1; D is unresolved. There are 17 residues in the CDR3. V was trimmed by 3 bases and J by 1 base, leaving 18 bases between them. Germline V gene sequence: CDR1 LGHDT, CDR2 YNNKEL (reference sequence). The chain's CDR3 is CASSQLGTSRANTEAFF. CDR3 DNA sequence: TGTGCCAGCAGCCAGCTAGGCACCTCACGAGCGAACACTGAAGCTTTCTTT.

The genes are TRBV6-1 and TRBJ2-2; 15 positions match TRBD2. CDR1 is MNHNS, CDR2 SASEGT, per germline. V lost 4 bases to trimming and J lost 0 bases; unmatched junction nucleotides: 3. This CDR3 has 18 residues. The CDR3 DNA is TGTGCCAGCAGTGTGGGACTAGCGGGGGGCGCGAACACCGGGGAGCTGTTTTTT. Translated, it gives CASSVGLAGGANTGELFF.

This chain uses TRBV29-1 with TRBJ1-2, with D uncertain. Trimming took off 2 bases at V and 6 bases at J, with 10 bases between the two ends. The CDR3 extends over 12 amino acids. Germline V CDR1 and CDR2: SQVTM, ANQGSEA. In DNA form, the CDR3 reads TGCAGCGTTGAAATCTCAGCGAATGGCTACACCTTC. As protein: CSVEISANGYTF.

This chain links TRBV5-6 with TRBJ1-1, with D perhaps matching TRBD1 (6 bases). The germline gives CDR1 SGHDT, CDR2 YYEEEE. The CDR3 covers 16 residues. The ends were cut back, 3 bases at V and 1 base at J, with 16 bases in the middle. The CDR3 spells CASSSTGKEGNTEAFF. The DNA for the CDR3 is TGTGCCAGCAGCTCCACAGGGAAAGAAGGGAACACTGAAGCTTTCTTT.